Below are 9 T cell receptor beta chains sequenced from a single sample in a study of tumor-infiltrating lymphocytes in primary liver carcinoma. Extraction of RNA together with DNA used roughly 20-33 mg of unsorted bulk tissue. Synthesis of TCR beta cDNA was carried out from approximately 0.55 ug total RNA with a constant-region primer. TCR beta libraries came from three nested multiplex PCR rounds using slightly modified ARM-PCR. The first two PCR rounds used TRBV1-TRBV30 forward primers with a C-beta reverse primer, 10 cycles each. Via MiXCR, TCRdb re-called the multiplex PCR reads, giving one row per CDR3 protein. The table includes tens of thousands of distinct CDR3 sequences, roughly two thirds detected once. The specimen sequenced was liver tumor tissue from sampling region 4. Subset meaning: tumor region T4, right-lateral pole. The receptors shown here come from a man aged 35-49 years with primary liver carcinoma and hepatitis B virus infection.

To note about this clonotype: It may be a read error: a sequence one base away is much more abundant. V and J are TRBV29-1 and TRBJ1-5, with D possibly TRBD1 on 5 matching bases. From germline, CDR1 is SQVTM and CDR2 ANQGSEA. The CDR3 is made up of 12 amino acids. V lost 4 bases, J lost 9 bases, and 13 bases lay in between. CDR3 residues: CSVAQGGRPQHF. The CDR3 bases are TGCAGCGTTGCTCAGGGAGGGCGGCCCCAGCATTTT.

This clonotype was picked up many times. CDR3 loop: CASSLANEQFF. CDR3 sequence (DNA): TGTGCCAGCAGCTTAGCCAATGAGCAGTTCTTC. The chain links TRBV11-2 to TRBJ2-1; D gene ambiguous. The CDR3 has 11 amino acids. CDR1 is SGHAT, CDR2 FQNNGV, per germline. V was shortened by 1 base and J by 6 bases, with 1 base between the two germline ends. The variable domain in full, completed from reference TRBV11-2 and TRBJ2-1, reads EAGVAQSPRYKIIEKRQSVAFWCNPISGHATLYWYQQILGQGPKLLIQFQNNGVVDDSQLPKDRFSAERLKGVDSTLKIQPAKLEDSAVYLCASSLANEQFFGPGTRLTVL.

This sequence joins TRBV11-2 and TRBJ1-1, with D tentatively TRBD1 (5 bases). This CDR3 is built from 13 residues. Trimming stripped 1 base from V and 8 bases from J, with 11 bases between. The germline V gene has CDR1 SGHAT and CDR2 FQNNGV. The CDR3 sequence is CASSLATWTEAFF. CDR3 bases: TGTGCCAGCAGCTTAGCTACCTGGACAGAAGCTTTCTTT.

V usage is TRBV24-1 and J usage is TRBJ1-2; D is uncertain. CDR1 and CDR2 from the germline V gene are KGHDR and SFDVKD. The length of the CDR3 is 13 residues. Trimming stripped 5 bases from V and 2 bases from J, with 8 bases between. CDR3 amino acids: CATSGDGNYGYTF. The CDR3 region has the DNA TGTGCCACCAGTGGAGATGGCAACTATGGCTACACCTTC.

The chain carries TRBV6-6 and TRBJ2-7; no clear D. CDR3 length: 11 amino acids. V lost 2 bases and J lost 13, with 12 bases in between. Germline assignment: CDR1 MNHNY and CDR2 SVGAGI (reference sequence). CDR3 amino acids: CASSYADEHYF. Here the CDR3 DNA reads TGTGCCAGCAGTTACGCTGACGAACACTACTTC.

The CDR3: CASSRLAENTGELFF. In DNA, the CDR3 is TGTGCCAGCAGTAGACTAGCGGAAAACACCGGGGAGCTGTTTTTT. The chain links TRBV2 to TRBJ2-2; TRBD2 agrees at 9 bases. The germline CDR1 and CDR2 sequences are SNHLY and FYNNEI. The V and J ends lost 5 bases and 2 bases, in that order; junction bases with no gene match: 3. The CDR3 totals 15 residues.

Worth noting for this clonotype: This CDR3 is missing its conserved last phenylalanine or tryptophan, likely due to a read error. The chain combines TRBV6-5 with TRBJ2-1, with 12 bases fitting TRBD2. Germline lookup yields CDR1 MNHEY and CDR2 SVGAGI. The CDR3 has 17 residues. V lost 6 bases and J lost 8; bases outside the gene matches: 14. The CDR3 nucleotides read TGTGCCAGCAGCCGCACGACTAGCGGGAGTATCCTCCATGAGCAGTTCCTC. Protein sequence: CASSRTTSGSILHEQFL.

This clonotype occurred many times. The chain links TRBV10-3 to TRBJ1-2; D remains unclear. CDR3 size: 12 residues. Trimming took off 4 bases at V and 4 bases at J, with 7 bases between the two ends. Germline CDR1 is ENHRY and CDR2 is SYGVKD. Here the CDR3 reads CAISGEGYGYTF. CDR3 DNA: TGTGCCATCAGTGGCGAGGGCTATGGCTACACCTTC.

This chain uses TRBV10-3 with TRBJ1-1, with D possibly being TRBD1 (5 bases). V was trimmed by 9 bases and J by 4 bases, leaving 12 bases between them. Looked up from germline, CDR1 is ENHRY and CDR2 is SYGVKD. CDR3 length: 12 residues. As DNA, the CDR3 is TGTGCCATGCAGGGATTTAGCACTGAAGCTTTCTTT. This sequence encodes CAMQGFSTEAFF.